Following are 27 T cell receptor beta chains from one sample sequenced in a study of shared clonotypes between healthy human individuals. The data were produced by immunoSEQ multiplex PCR, yet TCRdb's version contains in-frame clones alone and is incomplete. The sample includes over a million clones, around 75% seen only once; the top ten take approximately 1.5%. The material sequenced was memory CD4+ T cells sorted from blood. As for subset: CD45RA-negative fraction. These receptors were collected from a man in his late teens or twenties in good health.

The chain recombines TRBV6-1 with TRBJ1-5; perhaps TRBD1 as D (6 bases). The CDR3 contains 15 residues. Germline V gene sequence: CDR1 MNHNS, CDR2 SASEGT. Trimming removed 6 bases at V and 5 bases at J, with 17 bases between. CDR3: CASRRQVQSDQPQHF. CDR3 bases: TGTGCCAGCAGGCGACAGGTTCAATCTGATCAGCCCCAGCATTTT.

This chain connects TRBV28 to TRBJ2-1; 8 nucleotides align to TRBD2. Germline assignment: CDR1 MDHEN and CDR2 SYDVKM. V trimming: 2 bases; J trimming: 9 bases; junction bases outside the gene matches: 12. The CDR3 is 16 residues long. CDR3 in amino acids: CASSLPSRGGHSEQFF. CDR3 nucleotides: TGTGCCAGCAGTTTACCGTCTCGGGGGGGACATAGTGAGCAGTTCTTC.

The chain employs TRBV7-9 and TRBJ2-3; D may be TRBD1 (6 bases). The CDR3 is made up of 14 amino acids. Germline CDR1 SEHNR, CDR2 FQNEAQ (reference sequence). Trimming took 5 bases from V and 5 from J, leaving 14 bases between them. This CDR3 reads CASSSTGLEDTQYF. CDR3 nucleotide sequence: TGTGCCAGCAGCAGTACAGGGTTGGAAGATACGCAGTATTTT.

This clone showed up just a few times. The same CDR3 also results from other DNA sequences found in this sample. The chain has TRBV6-5 and TRBJ1-1; D is unresolved. Germline V gene data show CDR1 as MNHEY and CDR2 as SVGAGI. Trimming took off 0 bases at V and 3 bases at J, with 5 bases between the two ends. The CDR3 extends over 13 amino acids. This CDR3 is CASSYSRDTEAFF. DNA for the CDR3: TGTGCCAGCAGTTACTCTCGGGACACTGAAGCTTTCTTT.

The chain combines TRBV18 with TRBJ1-2; no clear D gene. From germline, CDR1 is KGHSH and CDR2 LQKENI. V was clipped by 3 bases and J by 8 bases, with 13 bases between them. The CDR3 has 13 amino acids. The CDR3 here is CASSPDVQGGYTF. CDR3 nucleotides: TGTGCCAGCTCACCCGACGTCCAAGGGGGCTACACCTTC.

About this clone: Different DNA sequences within this sample yield the same CDR3. This chain links TRBV6-6 with TRBJ2-3; TRBD1 might be the D (6 bases). V lost 6 bases and J 1 base, leaving 8 bases between the germline ends. The CDR3 is made up of 13 amino acids. Germline loops: CDR1 MNHNY, CDR2 SVGAGI (reference sequence). CDR3 DNA: TGTGCCAGCAGGAGACAGGGCACAGATACGCAGTATTTT. This codes for CASRRQGTDTQYF.

The V gene is TRBV7-9, the J gene TRBJ1-1; TRBD1 matches at 9 bases. Germline V gives CDR1 SEHNR, CDR2 FQNEAQ (reference sequence). J was trimmed by 3 bases and V by 6 bases; bases with no gene match: 11. The CDR3 is made up of 16 amino acids. The CDR3 region has the DNA TGTGCCAGCAGTTCCGGCAATACAGGGGGCCACACTGAAGCTTTCTTT. Translation gives CASSSGNTGGHTEAFF.

Only a few counts were recorded for this clone. V gene TRBV9 combines with J gene TRBJ2-1, with a possible D match to TRBD1 (6 bases). The length of the CDR3 is 16 residues. CDR1 and CDR2 from the germline V gene are SGDLS and YYNGEE. V was shortened by 3 bases and J by 0 bases, with 13 bases between the two germline ends. The CDR3 sequence is CASSGDTFHSYNEQFF. The CDR3 nucleotides read TGTGCCAGCAGCGGGGACACCTTCCACTCCTACAATGAGCAGTTCTTC.

Many counts were recorded for this clone. The V gene is TRBV18, the J gene TRBJ1-1; a weak D match, TRBD1 (6 bases). Germline CDR1 and CDR2: KGHSH and LQKENI. The CDR3 spans 13 residues. V lost 4 bases to trimming and J lost 5 bases, with 11 bases between them. The DNA of the CDR3 is TGTGCCAGCTCACTAGGGGGGGAAACTGAAGCTTTCTTT. Translated, it gives CASSLGGETEAFF. The full variable domain, completed using reference TRBV18 and TRBJ1-1, is NAGVMQNPRHLVRRRGQEARLRCSPMKGHSHVYWYRQLPEEGLKFMVYLQKENIIDESGMPKERFSAEFPKEGPSILRIQQVVRGDSAAYFCASSLGGETEAFFGQGTRLTVV.

The genes are TRBV11-3 and TRBJ2-7; 10 bases map to TRBD1. Trimming at V came to 4 bases and at J to 5 bases, leaving 2 bases not matched to a gene. The CDR3 contains 13 residues. Germline V lookup: CDR1 SGHNT, CDR2 YENEEA. The CDR3 loop reads CASSSGTGDEQYF. The CDR3 DNA sequence: TGTGCCAGCAGCTCGGGGACAGGGGACGAGCAGTACTTC.

The table lists this clone with a few counts. The chain employs TRBV2 and TRBJ2-2, with a possible D match to TRBD1 (5 bases). Between the trimmed V and J ends, which lost 4 bases and 1 base, there was a span of 10 bases. Germline lookup yields CDR1 SNHLY and CDR2 FYNNEI. This CDR3 region has 15 residues. The CDR3 DNA reads as TGTGCCAGCAGTGTAAGGGGATTGAACACCGGGGAGCTGTTTTTT. Protein product: CASSVRGLNTGELFF.

The genes are TRBV28 and TRBJ2-3; no firm D call. V lost 3 bases and J lost 0, with 7 bases in between. This CDR3 is 14 amino acids long. CDR1 is MDHEN, CDR2 SYDVKM, per germline. The CDR3 here is CASSFRDSTDTQYF. CDR3 sequence (DNA): TGTGCCAGCAGTTTCCGCGACAGCACAGATACGCAGTATTTT. Full variable domain (remainder filled in from reference TRBV28 and TRBJ2-3): DVKVTQSSRYLVKRTGEKVFLECVQDMDHENMFWYRQDPGLGLRLIYFSYDVKMKEKGDIPEGYSVSREKKERFSLILESASTNQTSMYLCASSFRDSTDTQYFGPGTRLTVL.

The gene calls are TRBV19 and TRBJ1-1; possibly TRBD1 for D (6 bases). CDR1 is LNHDA and CDR2 is SQIVND in the germline V gene (reference sequence). V lost 10 bases and J lost 1, with 13 bases in between. The CDR3 totals 13 residues. CDR3 sequence (DNA): TGTGCCACCCAACAGGGTACGAACACTGAAGCTTTCTTT. Translated: CATQQGTNTEAFF.

The V gene is TRBV25-1, the J gene TRBJ1-6; D gene uncertain. The CDR3 loop spans 16 amino acids. Per the germline V gene, CDR1 is MGHDK and CDR2 is SYGVNS. The V end lost 0 bases, the J end lost 4 bases, and 10 bases lay between the germline ends. The CDR3 DNA reads TGTGCCAGCAGTGAATATCGGCAGGCGTATAATTCACCCCTCCACTTT. Translating gives CASSEYRQAYNSPLHF. Variable domain in full (rest from reference TRBV25-1 and TRBJ1-6): EADIYQTPRYLVIGTGKKITLECSQTMGHDKMYWYQQDPGMELHLIHYSYGVNSTEKGDLSSESTVSRIRTEHFPLTLESARPSHTSQYLCASSEYRQAYNSPLHFGNGTRLTVT.

The V and J genes are TRBV19 and TRBJ2-2, with TRBD2 matching over 7 bases. The CDR3 runs 14 residues. The germline V gene encodes CDR1 LNHDA and CDR2 SQIVND (reference sequence). V gave up 6 bases and J gave up 1 base; unmatched junction bases: 2. The DNA for the CDR3 is TGTGCCAGTAGGCCGGGGGGGAACACCGGGGAGCTGTTTTTT. This translates into CASRPGGNTGELFF.

The V and J genes are TRBV25-1 and TRBJ1-1; 7 positions match TRBD1. CDR3 size: 13 residues. In germline, CDR1 is MGHDK, CDR2 SYGVNS. The V and J ends lost 5 bases and 3 bases, in that order; junction bases with no gene match: 3. The CDR3 spells CASSTGVYTEAFF. The CDR3 region has the DNA TGTGCCAGCAGTACAGGGGTGTACACTGAAGCTTTCTTT.

This clone was observed a few times. The chain carries TRBV30 and TRBJ1-1; the D gene is possibly TRBD1 (5 bases). The CDR3 covers 14 residues. The germline gives CDR1 GTSNPN, CDR2 SVGIG (reference sequence). V was cut by 3 bases and J by 5 bases, with 16 bases left in between. For the CDR3, the DNA is TGTGCCTGGAGAGTTGCAGGGCCCGGGACTGAAGCTTTCTTT. Translating gives CAWRVAGPGTEAFF.

The rearrangement uses TRBV5-6 and TRBJ2-2; D is undetermined. The germline V and J ends were trimmed by 4 bases and 2 bases, with 9 bases remaining between them. This CDR3 is built from 14 residues. The germline CDR1 and CDR2 sequences are SGHDT and YYEEEE. CDR3 DNA sequence: TGTGCCAGCAGCCAAGGTGGTAACACCGGGGAGCTGTTTTTT. Translated, it gives CASSQGGNTGELFF.

This chain joins TRBV6-6 and TRBJ2-1; 8 nucleotides match TRBD1. Germline lookup yields CDR1 MNHNY and CDR2 SVGAGI (reference sequence). The CDR3 consists of 13 residues. With 5 bases clipped from V and 7 bases from J, the junction kept 4 bases outside the gene matches. The CDR3 loop reads CASSVQGANEQFF. CDR3 nucleotides: TGTGCCAGCAGTGTCCAGGGGGCGAATGAGCAGTTCTTC.

The chain combines TRBV6-1 with TRBJ2-7; D is ambiguous. The ends were cut back, 1 base at V and 9 bases at J, with 13 bases in the middle. The CDR3 sequence is 13 residues long. CDR1 and CDR2 from the germline V gene are MNHNS and SASEGT. The DNA for the CDR3 is TGTGCCAGCAGTGAAGGGATTTTTACGAGGCAGTACTTC. Its translation is CASSEGIFTRQYF.

This chain connects TRBV4-1 to TRBJ2-1, with TRBD2 matching over 11 bases. CDR3 size: 15 residues. The junction had 5 bases not matched to a gene; V was cut back by 5 bases and J by 5 bases. CDR1 and CDR2 (germline): MGHRA, YSYEKL. CDR3 protein: CASSSGTSGNNEQFF. In nucleotides, the CDR3 is TGCGCCAGCAGCTCCGGGACTAGCGGTAACAATGAGCAGTTCTTC.

V usage is TRBV30 and J usage is TRBJ2-3; 9 nucleotides agree with TRBD1. With V trimmed by 2 bases and J by 3 bases, 6 bases remained unmatched. The CDR3 spans 15 residues. CDR1 is GTSNPN and CDR2 is SVGIG in the germline V gene (reference sequence). CDR3 sequence: CAWSLGDRETDTQYF. For the CDR3, the DNA is TGTGCCTGGAGTCTTGGGGACAGGGAAACAGATACGCAGTATTTT.

This rearrangement joins TRBV11-2 to TRBJ2-3, with D perhaps TRBD2 (6 bases). The length of the CDR3 is 13 residues. Trimming removed 0 bases from V and 6 bases from J, with 7 bases in between. Looked up from germline, CDR1 is SGHAT and CDR2 is FQNNGV. The CDR3 region is CASSLDRGDTQYF. The CDR3 DNA reads as TGTGCCAGCAGCTTAGATCGGGGGGATACGCAGTATTTT.

The chain combines TRBV11-2 with TRBJ1-1; D not certain. Germline V lookup: CDR1 SGHAT, CDR2 FQNNGV. This CDR3 is 13 amino acids long. Between the trimmed V and J ends, which lost 5 bases and 4 bases, there was a span of 11 bases. The DNA for the CDR3 is TGTGCCAGCAGCGCCAAGCGGGGCACTGAAGCTTTCTTT. It is translated as CASSAKRGTEAFF.

About this clone itself: With a far larger clone one base away, a read error is the likely cause. This chain uses TRBV27 with TRBJ2-2, with 8 bases lining up with TRBD2. CDR3 length equals 15 residues. Germline V lookup: CDR1 MNHEY, CDR2 SMNVEV (reference sequence). V was pared by 5 bases and J by 6 bases, with 8 bases of the junction left unmatched. The CDR3 nucleotides are TGTGCCAGCAGTGTAAGCGGGAGTGTCGCCGGGGAGCTGTTTTTT. It translates to CASSVSGSVAGELFF.

This chain connects TRBV28 to TRBJ1-5; D is ambiguous. The CDR3 is made up of 14 amino acids. CDR1 and CDR2 from the germline V gene are MDHEN and SYDVKM. With 4 bases removed from V and 2 bases from J, the gap between germline ends came to 9 bases. Here the CDR3 reads CASSSPQGNQPQHF. CDR3 DNA: TGTGCCAGCAGTTCCCCCCAGGGCAATCAGCCCCAGCATTTT.

In regard to this clone: The same CDR3 is also encoded by other DNA sequences in this sample. This chain joins TRBV11-2 and TRBJ2-7; D is possibly TRBD2 (6 bases). CDR3 length: 15 residues. Germline loops: CDR1 SGHAT, CDR2 FQNNGV. Trimming left V 1 base short and J 1 base short, with 11 bases between. This chain's CDR3 is CASSLVGGSSYEQYF. CDR3 nucleotide sequence: TGTGCCAGCAGCTTAGTTGGAGGGTCTTCCTACGAGCAGTACTTC.